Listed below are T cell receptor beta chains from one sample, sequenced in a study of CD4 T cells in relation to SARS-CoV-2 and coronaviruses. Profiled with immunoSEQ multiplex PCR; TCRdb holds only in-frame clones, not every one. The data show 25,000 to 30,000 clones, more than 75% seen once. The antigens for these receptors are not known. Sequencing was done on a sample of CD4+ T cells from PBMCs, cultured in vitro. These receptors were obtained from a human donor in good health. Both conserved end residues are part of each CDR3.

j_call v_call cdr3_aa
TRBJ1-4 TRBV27 CASSLMMGQGNEKLFF
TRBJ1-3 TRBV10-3 CAIRGTAGNTIYF
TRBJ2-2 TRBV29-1 CSADRGNTGELFF
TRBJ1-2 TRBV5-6 CASSLDLTLDYGYTF
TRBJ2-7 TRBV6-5 CASRGPGDYEQYF
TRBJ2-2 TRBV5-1 CASSSQVSGSTGELFF
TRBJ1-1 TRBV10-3 CAISVGGPQGAEAFF
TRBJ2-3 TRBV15 CAIRGAFVADTQYF
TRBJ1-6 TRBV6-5 CASSWTGNSPLHF
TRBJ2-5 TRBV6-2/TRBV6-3 CASSLISGETQYF
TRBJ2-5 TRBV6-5 CASSPSWDQYF
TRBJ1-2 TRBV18 CASSPSGDQGYTF
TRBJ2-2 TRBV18 CASSPPSTGELFF
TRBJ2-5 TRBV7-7 CASSLAGGGETQYF
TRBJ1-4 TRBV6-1 CASSEGQGASNEKLFF
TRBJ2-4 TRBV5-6 CASSSLQGMAKNIQYF
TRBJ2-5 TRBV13 CASSLPPGGREETQYF
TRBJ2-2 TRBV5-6 CASSSPTGTGELFF
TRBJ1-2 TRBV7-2 CASSPTGFYGYTF
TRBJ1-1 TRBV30 CASKLNTEAFF
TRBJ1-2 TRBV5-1 CASSLGQYGYTF
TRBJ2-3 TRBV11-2 CASSTGTGRTDTQYF